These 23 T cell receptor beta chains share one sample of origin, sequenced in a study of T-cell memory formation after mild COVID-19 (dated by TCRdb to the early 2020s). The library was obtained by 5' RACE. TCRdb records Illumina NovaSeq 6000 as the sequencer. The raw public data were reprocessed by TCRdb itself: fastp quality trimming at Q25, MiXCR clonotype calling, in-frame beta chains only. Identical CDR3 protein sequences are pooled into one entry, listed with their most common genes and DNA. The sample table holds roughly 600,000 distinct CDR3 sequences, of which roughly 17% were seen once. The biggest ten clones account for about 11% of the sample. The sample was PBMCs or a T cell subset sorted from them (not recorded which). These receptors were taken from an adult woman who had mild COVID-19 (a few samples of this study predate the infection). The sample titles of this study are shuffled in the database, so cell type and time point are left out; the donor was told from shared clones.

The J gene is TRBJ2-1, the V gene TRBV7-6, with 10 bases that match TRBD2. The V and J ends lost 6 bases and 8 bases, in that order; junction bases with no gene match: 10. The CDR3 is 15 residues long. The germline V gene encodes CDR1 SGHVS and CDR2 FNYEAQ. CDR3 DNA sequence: TGTGCCAGCAGGCCTCTAGCGGGAGTCGGCTATGAGCAGTTCTTC. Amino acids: CASRPLAGVGYEQFF.

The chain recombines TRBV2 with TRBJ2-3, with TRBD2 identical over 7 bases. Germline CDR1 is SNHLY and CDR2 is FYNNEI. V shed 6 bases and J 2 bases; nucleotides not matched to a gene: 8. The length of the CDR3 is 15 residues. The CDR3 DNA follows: TGTGCCAGCAGGATAGCGGGCCTTTTCACAGATACGCAGTATTTT. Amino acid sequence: CASRIAGLFTDTQYF.

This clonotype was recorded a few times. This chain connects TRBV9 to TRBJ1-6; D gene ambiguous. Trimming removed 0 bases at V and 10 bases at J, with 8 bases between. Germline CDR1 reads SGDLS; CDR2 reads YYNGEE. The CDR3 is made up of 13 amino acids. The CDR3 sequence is CASSVEYLSPLHF. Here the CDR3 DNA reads TGTGCCAGCAGCGTAGAATACCTCTCACCCCTCCACTTT.

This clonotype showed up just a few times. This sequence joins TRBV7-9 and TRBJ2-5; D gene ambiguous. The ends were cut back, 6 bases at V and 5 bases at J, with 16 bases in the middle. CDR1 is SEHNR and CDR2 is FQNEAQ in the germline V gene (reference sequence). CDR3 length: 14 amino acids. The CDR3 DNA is TGTGCCAGCAGATCTCAAGGGCCCGGGGAGACCCAGTACTTC. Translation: CASRSQGPGETQYF.

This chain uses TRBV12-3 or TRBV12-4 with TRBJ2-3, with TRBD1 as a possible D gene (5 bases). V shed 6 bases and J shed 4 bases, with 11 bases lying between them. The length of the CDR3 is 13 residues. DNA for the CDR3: TGTGCCAGCAGAGACAGAATTTCAGATACGCAGTATTTT. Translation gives CASRDRISDTQYF.

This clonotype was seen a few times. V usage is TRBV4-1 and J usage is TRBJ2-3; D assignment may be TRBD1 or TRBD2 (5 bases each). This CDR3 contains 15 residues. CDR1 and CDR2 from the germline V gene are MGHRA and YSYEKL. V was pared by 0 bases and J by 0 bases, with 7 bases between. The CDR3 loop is CASSQDWDSTDTQYF. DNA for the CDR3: TGCGCCAGCAGCCAAGATTGGGACAGCACAGATACGCAGTATTTT.

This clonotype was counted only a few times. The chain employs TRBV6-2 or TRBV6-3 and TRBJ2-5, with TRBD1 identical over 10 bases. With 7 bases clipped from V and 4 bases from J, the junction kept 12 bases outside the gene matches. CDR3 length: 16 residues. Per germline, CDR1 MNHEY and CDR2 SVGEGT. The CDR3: CASTPHRDRGIETQYF. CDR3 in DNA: TGTGCCAGCACCCCACACCGGGACAGGGGCATAGAGACCCAGTACTTC.

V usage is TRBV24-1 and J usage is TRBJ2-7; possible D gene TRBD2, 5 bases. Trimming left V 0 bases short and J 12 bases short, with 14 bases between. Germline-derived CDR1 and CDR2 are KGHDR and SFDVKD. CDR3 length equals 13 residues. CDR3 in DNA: TGTGCCACCAGTGATTTGCGGACGGGGATGCTGTACTTC. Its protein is CATSDLRTGMLYF.

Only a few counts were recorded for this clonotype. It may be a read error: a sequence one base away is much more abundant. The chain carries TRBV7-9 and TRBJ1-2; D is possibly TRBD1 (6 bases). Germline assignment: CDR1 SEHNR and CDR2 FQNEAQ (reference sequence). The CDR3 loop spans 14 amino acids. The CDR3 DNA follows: TGTTCCAGCAGCTCTTGGACAGACCTCTATGGCTACACCTTC. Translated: CSSSSWTDLYGYTF.

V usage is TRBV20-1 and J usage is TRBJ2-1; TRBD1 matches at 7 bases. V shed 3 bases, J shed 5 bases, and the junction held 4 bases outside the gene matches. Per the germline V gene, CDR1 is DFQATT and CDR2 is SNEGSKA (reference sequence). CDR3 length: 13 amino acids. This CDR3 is CSARTGRNNEQFF. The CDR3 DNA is TGCAGTGCTAGGACAGGGCGGAACAATGAGCAGTTCTTC.

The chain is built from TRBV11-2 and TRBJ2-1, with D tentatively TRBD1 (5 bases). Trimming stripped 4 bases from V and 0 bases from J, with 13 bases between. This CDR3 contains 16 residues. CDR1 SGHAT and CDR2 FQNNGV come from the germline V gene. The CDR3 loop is CASSYIQASSYNEQFF. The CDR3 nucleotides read TGTGCCAGCAGCTATATACAGGCTAGCTCCTACAATGAGCAGTTCTTC.

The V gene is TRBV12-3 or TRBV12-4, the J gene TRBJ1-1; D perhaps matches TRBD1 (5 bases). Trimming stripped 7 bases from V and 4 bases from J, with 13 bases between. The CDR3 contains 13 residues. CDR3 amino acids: CASTPGLVTEAFF. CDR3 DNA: TGTGCCAGCACCCCAGGGTTGGTCACTGAAGCTTTCTTT.

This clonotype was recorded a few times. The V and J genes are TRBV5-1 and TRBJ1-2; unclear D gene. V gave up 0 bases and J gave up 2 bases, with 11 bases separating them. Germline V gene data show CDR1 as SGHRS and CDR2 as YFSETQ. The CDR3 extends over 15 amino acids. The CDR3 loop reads CASSLEAIGNYGYTF. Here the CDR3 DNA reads TGCGCCAGCAGCTTGGAAGCCATCGGGAACTATGGCTACACCTTC.

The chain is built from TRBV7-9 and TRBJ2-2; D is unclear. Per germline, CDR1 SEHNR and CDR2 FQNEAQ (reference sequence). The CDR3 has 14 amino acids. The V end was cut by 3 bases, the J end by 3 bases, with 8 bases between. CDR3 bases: TGTGCCAGCAGCTTGGCGGATTACACCGGGGAGCTGTTTTTT. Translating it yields CASSLADYTGELFF.

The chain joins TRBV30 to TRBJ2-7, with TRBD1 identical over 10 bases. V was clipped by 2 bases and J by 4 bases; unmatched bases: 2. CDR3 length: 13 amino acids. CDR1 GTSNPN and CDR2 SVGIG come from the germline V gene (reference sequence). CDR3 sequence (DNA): TGTGCCTGGAGTAGGACAGGGGGATACGAGCAGTACTTC. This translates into CAWSRTGGYEQYF.

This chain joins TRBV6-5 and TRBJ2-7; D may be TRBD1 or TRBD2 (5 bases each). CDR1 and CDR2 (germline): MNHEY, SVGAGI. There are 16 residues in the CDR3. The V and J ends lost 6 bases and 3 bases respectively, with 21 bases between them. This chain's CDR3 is CASSPVGVGAYYEQYF. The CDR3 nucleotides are TGTGCCAGCAGCCCCGTGGGCGTCGGGGCCTACTACGAGCAGTACTTC.

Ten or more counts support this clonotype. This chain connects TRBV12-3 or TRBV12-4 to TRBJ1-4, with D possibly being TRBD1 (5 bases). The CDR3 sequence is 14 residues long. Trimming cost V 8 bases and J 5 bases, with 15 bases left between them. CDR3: CASVSGQVNEKLFF. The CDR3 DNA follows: TGTGCCAGCGTCTCTGGACAAGTGAATGAAAAACTGTTTTTT.

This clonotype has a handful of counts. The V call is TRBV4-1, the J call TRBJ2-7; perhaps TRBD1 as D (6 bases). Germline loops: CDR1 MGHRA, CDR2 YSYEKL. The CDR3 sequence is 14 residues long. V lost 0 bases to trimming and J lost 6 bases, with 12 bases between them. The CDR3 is CASSQDRGTAEQYF. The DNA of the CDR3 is TGCGCCAGCAGCCAAGACAGGGGAACAGCCGAGCAGTACTTC.

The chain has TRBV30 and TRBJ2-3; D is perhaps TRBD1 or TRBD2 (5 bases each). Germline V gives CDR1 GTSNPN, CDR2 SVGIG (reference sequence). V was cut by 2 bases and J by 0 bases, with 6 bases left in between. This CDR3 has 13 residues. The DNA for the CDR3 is TGTGCCTGGAGTAGGGACAGCACAGATACGCAGTATTTT. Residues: CAWSRDSTDTQYF.

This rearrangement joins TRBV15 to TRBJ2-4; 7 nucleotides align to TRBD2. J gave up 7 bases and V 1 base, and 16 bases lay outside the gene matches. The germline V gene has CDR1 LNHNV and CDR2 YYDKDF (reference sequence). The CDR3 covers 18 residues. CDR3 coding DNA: TGTGCCACCAGCAGAGCCGGGGGAGGTAGCGGGTCAAGGAACATTCAGTACTTC. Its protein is CATSRAGGGSGSRNIQYF.

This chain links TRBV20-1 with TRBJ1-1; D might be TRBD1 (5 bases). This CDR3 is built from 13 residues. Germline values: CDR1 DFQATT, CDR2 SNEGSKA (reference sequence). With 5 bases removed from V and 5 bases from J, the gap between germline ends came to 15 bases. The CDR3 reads CSASRAMGTEAFF. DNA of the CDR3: TGCAGTGCTTCCAGGGCGATGGGGACTGAAGCTTTCTTT.

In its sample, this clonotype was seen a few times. CDR3 nucleotide sequence: TGTGCCACCAGCAGAGTTCGGACGGAATACGAGCAGTACTTC. Protein sequence: CATSRVRTEYEQYF. The rearrangement links TRBV15 to TRBJ2-7; D unclear. Between the trimmed V and J ends, which lost 1 base and 4 bases, there was a span of 11 bases. CDR1 LNHNV and CDR2 YYDKDF come from the germline V gene (reference sequence). This CDR3 has 14 amino acids.

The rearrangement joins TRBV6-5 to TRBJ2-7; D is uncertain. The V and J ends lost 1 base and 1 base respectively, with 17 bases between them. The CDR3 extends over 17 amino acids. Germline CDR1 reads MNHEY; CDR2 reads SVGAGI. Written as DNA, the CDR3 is TGTGCCAGCAGTTACTTTCAGTCGGCGGAGTTGTCCTACGAGCAGTACTTC. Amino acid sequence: CASSYFQSAELSYEQYF.